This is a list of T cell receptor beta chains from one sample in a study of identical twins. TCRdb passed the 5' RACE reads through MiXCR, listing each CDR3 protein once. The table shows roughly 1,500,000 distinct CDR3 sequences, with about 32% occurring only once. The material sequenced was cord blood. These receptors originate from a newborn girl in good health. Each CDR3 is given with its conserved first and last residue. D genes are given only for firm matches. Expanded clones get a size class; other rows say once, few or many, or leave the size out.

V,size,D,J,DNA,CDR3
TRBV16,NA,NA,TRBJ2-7,TGTGCCAGCAGCCAGAAATACTACGAGCAGTACTTC,CASSQKYYEQYF
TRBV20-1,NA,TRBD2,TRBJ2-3,TGCAGTGCTAGAGTCGGGACTAGCGGGAGGTCAGATACGCAGTATTTT,CSARVGTSGRSDTQYF
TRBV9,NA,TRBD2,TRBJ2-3,TGTGCCAGCAGCGTTAGGGGACTAGCGGCAGATACGCAGTATTTT,CASSVRGLAADTQYF
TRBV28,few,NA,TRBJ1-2,TGTGCCAGCAGTTTATGGTCACGGGGGGCTAACTATGGCTACACCTTC,CASSLWSRGANYGYTF
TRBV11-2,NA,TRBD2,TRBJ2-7,TGTGCCAGCAGCTTAGTTAGTATCGGGACTAGCGGACCATACGAGCAGTACTTC,CASSLVSIGTSGPYEQYF
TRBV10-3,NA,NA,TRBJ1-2,TGTGCCATCAGTGCAGATCTTTCTTATGGCTACACCTTC,CAISADLSYGYTF
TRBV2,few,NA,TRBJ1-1,TGTGCCAGCAGCGTAGGCAGCATGAACACTGAAGCTTTCTTT,CASSVGSMNTEAFF
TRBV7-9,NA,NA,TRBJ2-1,TGTGCCAGCAGCTCGAAGGGGGGTGGAAATGAGCAGTTCTTC,CASSSKGGGNEQFF
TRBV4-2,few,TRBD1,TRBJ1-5,TGTGCCAGCAGCCAAGAAGGGGGCGTTTGGAATCAGCCCCAGCATTTT,CASSQEGGVWNQPQHF
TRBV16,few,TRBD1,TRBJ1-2,TGTGCCAGCAGCCAAAGGACAGGGAAATACTATGGCTACACCTTC,CASSQRTGKYYGYTF
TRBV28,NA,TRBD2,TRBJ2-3,TGTGCCAGCATCTCGGTGGGACTAGCGGGAGCAGATACGCAGTATTTT,CASISVGLAGADTQYF
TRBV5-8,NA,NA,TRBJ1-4,TGTGCCAGCAGCTTGGGCGACAGAACAACTAATGAAAAACTGTTTTTT,CASSLGDRTTNEKLFF
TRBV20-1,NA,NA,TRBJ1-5,TGCAGTGCACACCTACAGGGCGATCAGCCCCAGCATTTT,CSAHLQGDQPQHF
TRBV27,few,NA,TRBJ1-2,TGTGCCAGCAGTAAGCAGGGTCTACGTGGCTACACCTTC,CASSKQGLRGYTF
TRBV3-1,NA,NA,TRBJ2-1,TGTGCCAGCAGCCGATGGGCCTACAATGAGCAGTTCTTC,CASSRWAYNEQFF
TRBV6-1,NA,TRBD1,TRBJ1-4,TGTGCCAGCAGTGAAACGTGGTTGACAGGGGGCTTCGAAAAACTGTTTTTT,CASSETWLTGGFEKLFF
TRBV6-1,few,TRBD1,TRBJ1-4,TGTGCCAGCAGGCCAGGGGAGGGGGCGCATCCAACTAATGAAAAACTGTTTTTT,CASRPGEGAHPTNEKLFF
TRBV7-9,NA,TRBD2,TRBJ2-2,TGTGCCAGCAGCTTAGTGGGACTAGCGGGAACCGGGGAGCTGTTTTTT,CASSLVGLAGTGELFF
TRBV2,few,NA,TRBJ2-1,TGTGCCAGCAGTGAAAATCCCCTAGGCGTTGAGCAGTTCTTC,CASSENPLGVEQFF